The entry below gives a single T cell receptor (beta chain) sequence along with its context. Its target is not known. No donor was unhealthy or non-Caucasian. The data were taken from a study of identical twins. Study findings and constraints: Models underpredicted monozygotic twin sharing of out-of-frame TCR alpha. Twins shared out-of-frame alpha sequences with excess low generation probability.

A universal primer site was incorporated via template switching, and the cDNA contained unique molecular identifiers. TCRdb ran MiXCR on the 5' RACE reads and lists one entry per CDR3 protein. The sample records around 1.7 million distinct CDR3 sequences, about 32% being singletons. In germline, CDR1 is SGHTA, CDR2 FQGNSA. The CDR3 runs to 13 residues. V was trimmed by 3 bases and J by 3 bases, leaving 9 bases between them. This sequence originates from a newborn girl in good health. The specimen was cord blood. The rearrangement joins TRBV7-2 to TRBJ2-7; D remains unclear. CDR3 bases: TGTGCCAGCAGCTTTTTGGTCCACTACGAGCAGTACTTC. Translating it yields CASSFLVHYEQYF.